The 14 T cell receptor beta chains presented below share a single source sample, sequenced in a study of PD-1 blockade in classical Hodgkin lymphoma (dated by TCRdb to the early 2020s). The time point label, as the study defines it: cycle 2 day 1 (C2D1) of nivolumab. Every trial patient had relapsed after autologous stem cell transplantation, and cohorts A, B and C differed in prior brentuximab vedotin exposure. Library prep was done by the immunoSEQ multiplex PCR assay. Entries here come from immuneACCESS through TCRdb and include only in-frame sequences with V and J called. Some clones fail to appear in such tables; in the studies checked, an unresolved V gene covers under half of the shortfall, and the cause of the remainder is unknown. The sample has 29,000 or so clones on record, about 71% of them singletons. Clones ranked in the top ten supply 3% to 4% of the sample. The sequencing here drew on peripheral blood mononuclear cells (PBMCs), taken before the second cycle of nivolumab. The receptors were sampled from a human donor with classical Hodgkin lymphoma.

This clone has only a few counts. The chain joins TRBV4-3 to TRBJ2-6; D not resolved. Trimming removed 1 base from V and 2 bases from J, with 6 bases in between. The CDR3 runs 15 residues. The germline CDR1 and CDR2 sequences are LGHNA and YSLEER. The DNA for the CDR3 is TGCGCCAGCAGCCAAGTTCCTGCTGGGGCCAACGTCCTGACTTTC. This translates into CASSQVPAGANVLTF.

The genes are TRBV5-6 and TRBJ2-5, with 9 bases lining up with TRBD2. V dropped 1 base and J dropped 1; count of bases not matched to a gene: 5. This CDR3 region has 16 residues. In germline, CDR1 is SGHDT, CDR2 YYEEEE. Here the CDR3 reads CASSLRRGGLQETQYF. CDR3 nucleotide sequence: TGTGCCAGCAGCTTGAGGCGGGGGGGACTCCAAGAGACCCAGTACTTC.

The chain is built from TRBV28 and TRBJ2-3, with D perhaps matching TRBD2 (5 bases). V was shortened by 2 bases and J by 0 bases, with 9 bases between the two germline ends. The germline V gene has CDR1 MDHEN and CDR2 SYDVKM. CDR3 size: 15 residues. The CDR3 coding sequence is TGTGCCAGCAGTTTACAGGAGGATAGCACAGATACGCAGTATTTT. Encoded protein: CASSLQEDSTDTQYF.

CDR3 amino acids: CASSLSDFGVYEQYF. The DNA for the CDR3 is TGTGCCAGCAGCTTGAGTGATTTCGGTGTTTACGAGCAGTACTTC. V usage is TRBV5-6 and J usage is TRBJ2-7; D is unresolved. The germline V and J ends were trimmed by 1 base and 4 bases, with 15 bases remaining between them. CDR3 size: 15 residues. Germline V gene sequence: CDR1 SGHDT, CDR2 YYEEEE.

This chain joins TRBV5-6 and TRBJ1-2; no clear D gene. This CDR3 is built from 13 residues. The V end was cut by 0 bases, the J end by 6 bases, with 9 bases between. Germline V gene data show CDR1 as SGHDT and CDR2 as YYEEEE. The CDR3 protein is CASSLAQAHGYTF. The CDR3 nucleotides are TGTGCCAGCAGCTTGGCCCAGGCCCATGGCTACACCTTC.

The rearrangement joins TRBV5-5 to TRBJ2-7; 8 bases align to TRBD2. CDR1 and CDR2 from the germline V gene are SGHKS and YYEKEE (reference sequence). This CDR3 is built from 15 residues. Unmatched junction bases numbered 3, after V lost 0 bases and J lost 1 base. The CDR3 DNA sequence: TGTGCCAGCAGCTTGGCGGCGGGGGGATCCTACGAGCAGTACTTC. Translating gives CASSLAAGGSYEQYF.

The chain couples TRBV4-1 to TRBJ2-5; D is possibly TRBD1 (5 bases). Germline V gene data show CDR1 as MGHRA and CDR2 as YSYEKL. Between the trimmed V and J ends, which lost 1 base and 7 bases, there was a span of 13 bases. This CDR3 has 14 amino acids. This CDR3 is CASSQGQFLGTQYF. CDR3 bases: TGCGCCAGCAGCCAAGGACAGTTCTTGGGGACCCAGTACTTC.

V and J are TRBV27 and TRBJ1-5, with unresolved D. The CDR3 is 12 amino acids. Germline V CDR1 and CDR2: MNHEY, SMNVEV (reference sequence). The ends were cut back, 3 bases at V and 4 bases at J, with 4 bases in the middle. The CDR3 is CASSFGNQPQHF. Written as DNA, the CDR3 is TGTGCCAGCAGTTTTGGGAATCAGCCCCAGCATTTT.

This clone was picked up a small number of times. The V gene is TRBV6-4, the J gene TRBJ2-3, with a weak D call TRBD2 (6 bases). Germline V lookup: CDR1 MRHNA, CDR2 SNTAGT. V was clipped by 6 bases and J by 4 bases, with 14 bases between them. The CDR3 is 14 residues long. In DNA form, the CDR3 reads TGTGCCAGCAGCAGAGGTTGGGGGGCAGATACGCAGTATTTT. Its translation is CASSRGWGADTQYF.

The chain's CDR3 is CASSSAVGVAKNIQYF. The DNA of the CDR3 is TGTGCCAGCAGCTCCGCTGTGGGAGTAGCCAAAAACATTCAGTACTTC. The rearrangement links TRBV13 to TRBJ2-4; D possibly corresponds to TRBD2 (5 bases). CDR1 is PRHDT, CDR2 FYEKMQ, per germline (reference sequence). This CDR3 is 16 amino acids long. The germline V and J ends were trimmed by 4 bases and 0 bases, with 13 bases remaining between them.

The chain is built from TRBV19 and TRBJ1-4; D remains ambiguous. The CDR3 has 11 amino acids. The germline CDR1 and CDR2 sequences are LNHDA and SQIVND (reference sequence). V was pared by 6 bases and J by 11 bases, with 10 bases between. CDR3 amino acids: CASRWASKLFF. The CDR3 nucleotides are TGTGCCAGTAGATGGGCCTCCAAACTGTTTTTT.

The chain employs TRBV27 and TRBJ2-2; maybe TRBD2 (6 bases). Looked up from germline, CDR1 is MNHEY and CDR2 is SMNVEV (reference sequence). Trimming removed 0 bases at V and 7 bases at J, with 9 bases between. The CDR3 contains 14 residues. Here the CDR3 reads CASSLSPGLGELFF. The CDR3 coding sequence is TGTGCCAGCAGTTTATCCCCGGGACTCGGGGAGCTGTTTTTT.

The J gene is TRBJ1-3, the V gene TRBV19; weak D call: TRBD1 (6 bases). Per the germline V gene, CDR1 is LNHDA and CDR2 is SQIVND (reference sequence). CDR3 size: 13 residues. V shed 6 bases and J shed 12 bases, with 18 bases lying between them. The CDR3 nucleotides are TGTGCCAGTAGCCTCGAACGGGGGGCAGGCATATATTTT. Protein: CASSLERGAGIYF.

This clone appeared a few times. The CDR3 DNA sequence: TGCGCCAGCAGCCAAGTGGGGACAGGGCGCTACTATGGCTACACCTTC. The encoded protein is CASSQVGTGRYYGYTF. The chain employs TRBV4-1 and TRBJ1-2, with 9 bases fitting TRBD1. The germline gives CDR1 MGHRA, CDR2 YSYEKL. The CDR3 runs 16 residues. V lost 1 base and J lost 3; bases outside the gene matches: 6.